This TCR beta chain is from a study of identical twins. Notes on the study in general: Within monozygotic twins, out-of-frame TCR alpha sharing was underestimated by the models. Insertion counts were lower in abundant cord blood beta clonotypes, a trend that memory repertoires did not show.

As regards this clonotype: The antigen is not known.

TCRdb recomputed calls from the 5' RACE reads with MiXCR, one row per CDR3 protein. The table includes 510,000 or so distinct CDR3 sequences, roughly 15% detected once. This CDR3 comprises 14 residues. CDR1 and CDR2 from the germline V gene are LGHDT and YNNKEL (reference sequence). Trimming cost V 4 bases and J 5 bases; bases outside gene matches: 4. These data were also reused for a study on yellow fever vaccine responses in identical twins.

This receptor was obtained from a woman younger than 35 in good health. This rearrangement joins TRBV3-1 to TRBJ2-5; 10 bases align to TRBD1. The sample consisted of CD4+ T cells sorted from blood. In DNA form, the CDR3 reads TGTGCCAGCAGCCGGGACAGGGGAGGGGAGACCCAGTACTTC. Translation gives CASSRDRGGETQYF.